This T cell receptor (beta chain) was recovered during a study of response to subunit inactivated influenza vaccine. From germline, CDR1 is MNHEY and CDR2 SMNVEV (reference sequence). The V and J ends lost 2 bases and 6 bases, in that order; junction bases with no gene match: 3. The length of the CDR3 is 15 residues. One entry per CDR3 protein results from TCRdb running MiXCR on the RT-PCR reads. The top ten clones hold about 7.8% of a sample with 200,000 to 250,000 distinct CDR3 sequences, roughly an eighth of them seen once. This TCR came from a man aged 50-60 years who received an inactivated influenza vaccine. Sequencing was performed on non-naive T cells sorted from PBMCs, taken approximately 15 days before vaccination. This sequence joins TRBV27 and TRBJ2-2, with 10 bases identical to TRBD1. The CDR3 sequence is CASSLRQGAPGELFF. The CDR3 DNA reads TGTGCCAGCAGTTTACGACAGGGGGCGCCCGGGGAGCTGTTTTTT.